The 11 T cell receptor beta chains presented below share a single source sample, sequenced in a study of blood T cell repertoires in COVID-19 (TCRdb year 2020). Library prep was done by the immunoSEQ multiplex PCR assay. What TCRdb holds here is the immuneACCESS table cut down to in-frame rearrangements. Part of the clones is not present; checked against another copy, under half of the missing clones reflect an unresolved V gene, and the others are unexplained. The sample table holds 200,000 to 250,000 clones, of which approximately 78% were seen once. Of the sample, approximately 7.6% falls within the top ten clones. Sequencing was done on a sample of peripheral blood. Source of these receptors: a woman older than 75 with COVID-19, enrolled during active disease.

In its sample, this clone was seen a few times. V gene TRBV7-8 combines with J gene TRBJ2-7; D gene unclear. There are 14 residues in the CDR3. Trimming took off 1 base at V and 5 bases at J, with 12 bases between the two ends. The germline V gene encodes CDR1 SGHVS and CDR2 FQNEAQ. This chain's CDR3 is CASSLGGLINEQYF. Written as DNA, the CDR3 is TGTGCCAGCAGCTTAGGAGGCCTGATCAACGAGCAGTACTTC.

The chain joins TRBV2 to TRBJ2-3; tentatively, D is TRBD1 (6 bases). Germline CDR1 is SNHLY and CDR2 is FYNNEI. The CDR3 contains 15 residues. V lost 6 bases, J lost 3 bases, and 16 bases lay in between. CDR3 in DNA: TGTGCCAGCAGCCGGGACAACGTCGGGACAGATACGCAGTATTTT. This translates into CASSRDNVGTDTQYF.

Written as DNA, the CDR3 is TGTGCCTGGAGTCCCTCGACACCTTACAATGAGCAGTTCTTC. Translated: CAWSPSTPYNEQFF. The rearrangement uses TRBV30 and TRBJ2-1; D unclear. V shed 2 bases and J shed 4 bases, with 12 bases lying between them. Germline CDR1 is GTSNPN and CDR2 is SVGIG (reference sequence). This CDR3 spans 14 amino acids.

The chain employs TRBV4-1 and TRBJ2-5; 7 bases are shared with TRBD1. Germline CDR1 is MGHRA and CDR2 is YSYEKL. J gave up 5 bases and V 0 bases, and 3 bases lay outside the gene matches. CDR3 length: 14 amino acids. CDR3 DNA: TGCGCCAGCAGCCAAGATCCGGACAGGGAGACCCAGTACTTC. Its protein is CASSQDPDRETQYF.

This clone was seen just once. This clone may be a read error of a much larger clone one base away. The gene calls are TRBV19 and TRBJ2-2; a possible D gene is TRBD2 (6 bases). Per the germline V gene, CDR1 is LNHDA and CDR2 is SQIVND (reference sequence). This CDR3 has 13 residues. Trimming took 10 bases from V and 8 from J, leaving 17 bases between them. CDR3 in DNA: TGTGCCAATAGCGGCACGGGATCAGGGGAGCTGTTTTTT. Encoded protein: CANSGTGSGELFF.

V usage is TRBV24-1 and J usage is TRBJ2-7; 9 nucleotides agree with TRBD1. The V and J ends lost 4 bases and 0 bases, in that order; junction bases with no gene match: 12. The CDR3 length is 18 residues. Germline lookup yields CDR1 KGHDR and CDR2 SFDVKD. The CDR3 reads CATSDLRDRTGASYEQYF. DNA of the CDR3: TGTGCCACCAGTGACTTGAGGGACCGGACAGGGGCCTCCTACGAGCAGTACTTC.

The chain employs TRBV18 and TRBJ2-7, with D tentatively TRBD1 (6 bases). CDR1 KGHSH and CDR2 LQKENI come from the germline V gene. The CDR3 loop spans 14 amino acids. Trimming took off 4 bases at V and 2 bases at J, with 12 bases between the two ends. CDR3 protein: CASSRVQGTYEQYF. The CDR3 bases are TGTGCCAGCTCACGCGTACAGGGAACCTACGAGCAGTACTTC.

The V call is TRBV28, the J call TRBJ2-4; 11 positions match TRBD1. Germline V lookup: CDR1 MDHEN, CDR2 SYDVKM. The CDR3 extends over 15 amino acids. After removal of 6 bases from V and 7 bases from J, the junction contained 8 bases not matched to a gene. The CDR3 spells CASRLGGTGGNIQYF. The CDR3 region has the DNA TGTGCCAGCAGGCTAGGGGGGACAGGGGGTAACATTCAGTACTTC.

The chain combines TRBV7-6 with TRBJ2-5, with a tentative D call TRBD2 (5 bases). V was pared by 5 bases and J by 10 bases, with 20 bases between. The CDR3 totals 14 residues. Germline values: CDR1 SGHVS, CDR2 FNYEAQ. The CDR3 DNA follows: TGTGCCAGCAGCCCGACTGCGGGCTCGCGGGTCCAGTACTTC. This translates into CASSPTAGSRVQYF.

This clone was counted only a few times. The chain couples TRBV2 to TRBJ2-2, with D perhaps matching TRBD2 (6 bases). Trimming stripped 6 bases from V and 2 bases from J, with 10 bases between. Looked up from germline, CDR1 is SNHLY and CDR2 is FYNNEI. The CDR3 extends over 14 amino acids. CDR3 sequence reads: CASSRGTNTGELFF. The CDR3 bases are TGTGCCAGCAGCAGAGGGACTAACACCGGGGAGCTGTTTTTT.

V gene TRBV24-1 combines with J gene TRBJ2-5; TRBD1 matches 7 bases. The CDR3 is made up of 15 amino acids. The J segment lost 5 bases and the V segment lost 3 bases, leaving 8 bases of the junction unmatched. Germline V gene data show CDR1 as KGHDR and CDR2 as SFDVKD. The CDR3 loop reads CATSDTGASKETQYF. The CDR3 DNA is TGTGCCACCAGTGATACAGGGGCGAGTAAGGAGACCCAGTACTTC.